These 26 T cell receptor beta chains were sequenced from one sample in a study of T cells in Graves' hyperthyroidism and ophthalmopathy. Amplification of TCR beta CDR3 regions used RNA as the template. The primer set for the first-round RT-PCR of the TCR CDR3 was HTBI. TCRdb reprocessed the multiplex PCR reads with MiXCR, giving one entry per CDR3 protein. The table lists under 350,000 distinct CDR3 sequences, roughly a fifth of them singletons. The sample was blood. The receptor source for this set is a woman in her forties or fifties with Graves' hyperthyroidism.

V usage is TRBV6-1 and J usage is TRBJ2-1, with 12 positions matching TRBD2. The V gene end was trimmed by 6 bases and the J gene end by 5 bases; junction bases not matched to a gene: 8. The V gene's germline CDR1 is MNHNS and CDR2 SASEGT. The CDR3 spans 16 residues. CDR3 sequence reads: CASRGLGLAGNNEQFF. The CDR3 DNA reads TGTGCCAGCAGAGGGTTGGGACTAGCGGGCAACAATGAGCAGTTCTTC.

This clonotype was seen a handful of times. This chain links TRBV5-1 with TRBJ1-5; a weak D match, TRBD1 (5 bases). Trimming removed 4 bases at V and 3 bases at J, with 14 bases between. The V gene's germline CDR1 is SGHRS and CDR2 YFSETQ. The CDR3 is 15 amino acids. The CDR3 DNA sequence: TGCGCCAGCAGCCCCCTAGGGGAGAACAATCAGCCCCAGCATTTT. This gives the protein CASSPLGENNQPQHF.

This sequence joins TRBV19 and TRBJ2-4, with 13 bases fitting TRBD2. Trimming at V came to 4 bases and at J to 0 bases, leaving 18 bases not matched to a gene. The CDR3 has 22 amino acids. CDR1 is LNHDA, CDR2 SQIVND, per germline (reference sequence). CDR3 nucleotide sequence: TGTGCCAGTAGTACCCCCTCCCGCGGACTAGCGGGGGCCCTCCTAGCCAAAAACATTCAGTACTTC. It specifies CASSTPSRGLAGALLAKNIQYF.

This clonotype came up a few times. This chain connects TRBV7-9 to TRBJ2-7; D may match TRBD1 or TRBD2 (5 bases each). The germline V gene encodes CDR1 SEHNR and CDR2 FQNEAQ (reference sequence). This CDR3 is built from 14 residues. Trimming cost V 1 base and J 6 bases, with 13 bases left between them. CDR3 loop: CASSLDTVGGEQYF. CDR3 DNA sequence: TGTGCCAGCAGCTTAGACACTGTTGGGGGCGAGCAGTACTTC. The full variable domain, in which reference TRBV7-9 and TRBJ2-7 provide the parts outside the CDR3, is DTGVSQNPRHKITKRGQNVTFRCDPISEHNRLYWYRQTLGQGPEFLTYFQNEAQLEKSRLLSDRFSAERPKGSFSTLEIQRTEQGDSAMYLCASSLDTVGGEQYFGPGTRLTVT.

The table lists this clonotype with many counts. The chain has TRBV10-3 and TRBJ1-6, with D perhaps TRBD1 (5 bases). Germline lookup yields CDR1 ENHRY and CDR2 SYGVKD. With 2 bases removed from V and 13 bases from J, the gap between germline ends came to 12 bases. This CDR3 comprises 13 residues. This CDR3 is CAISEDRSRPLHF. As DNA, the CDR3 is TGTGCCATCAGTGAGGACAGATCCCGGCCCCTCCACTTT.

There are many counts of this clonotype. This sequence joins TRBV28 and TRBJ1-2; no reliable D call. Trimming shortened V by 5 bases and J by 8 bases, and 18 bases separated the two germline ends. The CDR3 runs to 14 residues. CDR1 MDHEN and CDR2 SYDVKM come from the germline V gene. This CDR3 reads CASSPIWLAAGYTF. Written as DNA, the CDR3 is TGTGCCAGCAGTCCTATATGGTTGGCGGCCGGCTACACCTTC.

This clonotype has ten or more counts. The chain recombines TRBV20-1 with TRBJ1-4; D gene unclear. CDR1 DFQATT and CDR2 SNEGSKA come from the germline V gene (reference sequence). Between the trimmed V and J ends, which lost 1 base and 8 bases, there was a span of 17 bases. The CDR3 length is 15 residues. CDR3 loop: CSARAVALGQEKLFF. In DNA, the CDR3 is TGCAGTGCTAGAGCGGTAGCTCTCGGCCAGGAAAAACTGTTTTTT.

The J gene is TRBJ2-1, the V gene TRBV29-1; tentatively, D is TRBD2 (5 bases). V was shortened by 6 bases and J by 1 base, with 7 bases between the two germline ends. The germline V gene has CDR1 SQVTM and CDR2 ANQGSEA. This CDR3 spans 12 amino acids. The CDR3 reads CSVIASYNEQFF. The CDR3 DNA sequence: TGCAGCGTCATAGCGTCCTACAATGAGCAGTTCTTC.

In this sample, this clonotype turned up many times. This chain uses TRBV3-1 with TRBJ2-7; D remains unclear. Germline CDR1 LGHDT, CDR2 YNNKEL (reference sequence). The ends were cut back, 2 bases at V and 9 bases at J, with 11 bases in the middle. CDR3 length: 12 amino acids. Here the CDR3 reads CASSQRSSGQYF. The CDR3 nucleotides read TGTGCCAGCAGCCAAAGAAGCTCGGGGCAGTACTTC.

This chain uses TRBV7-3 with TRBJ2-5, with 8 bases identical to TRBD2. The CDR3 runs 13 residues. The junction had 7 bases not matched to a gene; V was cut back by 8 bases and J by 5 bases. Germline V gene lookup returns CDR1 SGHTA and CDR2 FQGTGA. CDR3 amino acids: CASAVGGGETQYF. The DNA of the CDR3 is TGTGCCAGCGCGGTGGGCGGGGGGGAGACCCAGTACTTC.

The sample holds a few counts of this clonotype. At one end, the junction sequence differs from germline, possibly due to a read error. The chain links TRBV20-1 to TRBJ1-5; possibly TRBD1 for D (6 bases). The germline CDR1 and CDR2 sequences are DFQATT and SNEGSKA (reference sequence). The CDR3 runs to 14 residues. In nucleotides, the CDR3 is TGCAGTGCTACAGGGGAGAGAAGCAATCAGCCCCGGCATTTT. Translating gives CSATGERSNQPRHF.

This clonotype was detected only once. The CDR3 region is CATGTALSNTGELFF. The CDR3 bases are TGTGCCACCGGGACAGCCTTATCGAACACCGGGGAGCTGTTTTTT. The chain joins TRBV6-1 to TRBJ2-2, with TRBD1 matching 7 bases. Germline V gene sequence: CDR1 MNHNS, CDR2 SASEGT. V trimming: 10 bases; J trimming: 0 bases; junction bases outside the gene matches: 8. CDR3 length equals 15 residues.

This chain joins TRBV4-1 and TRBJ2-1, with 8 bases aligning to TRBD2. The V and J ends lost 3 bases and 12 bases, in that order; junction bases with no gene match: 13. Germline loops: CDR1 MGHRA, CDR2 YSYEKL. The CDR3 length is 15 residues. The CDR3: CASSHPGLGAGRQFF. CDR3 nucleotides: TGCGCCAGCAGCCATCCGGGACTAGGCGCGGGCCGGCAGTTCTTC.

This clonotype was recorded many times. This sequence joins TRBV7-9 and TRBJ2-1; D uncertain. V gave up 6 bases and J gave up 11 bases, with 11 bases separating them. Per the germline V gene, CDR1 is SEHNR and CDR2 is FQNEAQ (reference sequence). There are 11 residues in the CDR3. Here the CDR3 DNA reads TGTGCCAGCAGTCCTCTAGAGAAGCAGTTCTTC. It encodes CASSPLEKQFF. The whole variable domain, filled in from reference TRBV7-9 and TRBJ2-1, reads DTGVSQNPRHKITKRGQNVTFRCDPISEHNRLYWYRQTLGQGPEFLTYFQNEAQLEKSRLLSDRFSAERPKGSFSTLEIQRTEQGDSAMYLCASSPLEKQFFGPGTRLTVL.

This clonotype has at least ten counts. V usage is TRBV6-2 or TRBV6-3 and J usage is TRBJ1-1; D call uncertain. V dropped 2 bases and J dropped 4 bases, with 8 bases sitting between them. The CDR3 sequence is 13 residues long. Germline lookup yields CDR1 MNHEY and CDR2 SVGEGT. DNA for the CDR3: TGTGCCAGCAGTTACACCGGGAGCACTGAAGCTTTCTTT. As protein: CASSYTGSTEAFF.

This clonotype was counted ten times or more. The chain links TRBV28 to TRBJ1-1; D perhaps matches TRBD1 (6 bases). The CDR3 has 14 amino acids. Trimming took 7 bases from V and 5 from J, leaving 17 bases between them. In germline, CDR1 is MDHEN, CDR2 SYDVKM. In DNA, the CDR3 is TGTGCCAGCACCCGGGCAGGGGTGGGTACTGAAGCTTTCTTT. Residues: CASTRAGVGTEAFF.

This clonotype was seen a handful of times. The rearrangement joins TRBV9 to TRBJ1-1; a weak D match, TRBD1 (5 bases). The CDR3 covers 14 residues. The germline CDR1 and CDR2 sequences are SGDLS and YYNGEE. Trimming cost V 3 bases and J 0 bases, with 9 bases left between them. The CDR3 bases are TGTGCCAGCAGCGAGACAGATATGAACACTGAAGCTTTCTTT. Translating gives CASSETDMNTEAFF.

This clonotype was counted at least ten times. The CDR3 spells CAWSVGTPKAFF. In nucleotides, the CDR3 is TGTGCCTGGAGTGTAGGGACTCCCAAAGCTTTCTTT. V gene TRBV30 combines with J gene TRBJ1-1; D is possibly TRBD1 (5 bases). The germline gives CDR1 GTSNPN, CDR2 SVGIG (reference sequence). Trimming removed 0 bases from V and 9 bases from J, with 11 bases in between. This CDR3 has 12 residues.

This clonotype was observed at least ten times. Here the CDR3 DNA reads TGTGCCAGCAGCTTAGCCGCCAGGGGGGGCACTGAAGCTTTCTTT. Its protein product is CASSLAARGGTEAFF. The V and J genes are TRBV7-8 and TRBJ1-1, with 7 bases aligning to TRBD1. Germline trimming cut 0 bases from V and 4 bases from J; bases unmatched to any gene: 5. This CDR3 spans 15 amino acids. Germline V gene lookup returns CDR1 SGHVS and CDR2 FQNEAQ.

In DNA, the CDR3 is TGTGCCAGTAGTATAGAGGGAAGCAAAAAGACCCAGTACTTC. Translated: CASSIEGSKKTQYF. The chain is built from TRBV19 and TRBJ2-5; D ambiguous. CDR1 is LNHDA and CDR2 is SQIVND in the germline V gene (reference sequence). V lost 0 bases, J lost 6 bases, and 11 bases lay in between. The CDR3 has 14 amino acids.

This clonotype was counted ten times or more. The chain carries TRBV5-6 and TRBJ1-1; TRBD1 matches 10 bases. CDR1 is SGHDT, CDR2 YYEEEE, per germline. V was clipped by 3 bases and J by 6 bases; unmatched bases: 5. The CDR3 contains 14 residues. Written as DNA, the CDR3 is TGTGCCAGCAGCTACAGACAGGGGGCCGCTGAAGCTTTCTTT. Its protein is CASSYRQGAAEAFF.

This clonotype was counted ten times or more. The V call is TRBV30, the J call TRBJ2-2, with no clear D. The V and J ends lost 3 bases and 4 bases respectively, with 9 bases between them. The CDR3 covers 13 residues. CDR1 is GTSNPN, CDR2 SVGIG, per germline (reference sequence). This CDR3 reads CAWRASSTGELFF. The CDR3 bases are TGTGCCTGGAGGGCTTCTAGCACCGGGGAGCTGTTTTTT.

This clonotype was counted at least ten times. This chain uses TRBV5-1 with TRBJ1-4; tentative D call: TRBD1 (6 bases). In germline, CDR1 is SGHRS, CDR2 YFSETQ. CDR3 length: 15 amino acids. V lost 4 bases to trimming and J lost 8 bases, with 18 bases between them. For the CDR3, the DNA is TGCGCCAGCAGCACCACGACAGGAAGGGGGGAAAAACTGTTTTTT. Translating gives CASSTTTGRGEKLFF.

This clonotype was detected ten times or more. The V gene is TRBV7-6, the J gene TRBJ2-3, with D possibly being TRBD2 (6 bases). V shed 2 bases and J shed 0 bases, with 18 bases lying between them. Germline V gene data show CDR1 as SGHVS and CDR2 as FNYEAQ. CDR3 length: 18 amino acids. As DNA, the CDR3 is TGTGCCAGCAGCTTATCAGTTCGGTCTAGCGCCAGCACAGATACGCAGTATTTT. The encoded protein is CASSLSVRSSASTDTQYF.

This clonotype has ten or more counts. This chain connects TRBV20-1 to TRBJ1-4; D unresolved. Trimming took 7 bases from V and 8 from J, leaving 20 bases between them. Germline V gives CDR1 DFQATT, CDR2 SNEGSKA (reference sequence). CDR3 size: 14 residues. The CDR3 here is CSVYRPGGVEKLFF. The CDR3 nucleotides are TGCAGTGTATACCGGCCGGGTGGCGTGGAAAAACTGTTTTTT.

This clonotype was seen at least ten times. V is TRBV20-1 and J is TRBJ1-2; D not certain. The germline V gene has CDR1 DFQATT and CDR2 SNEGSKA (reference sequence). This CDR3 contains 13 residues. Trimming took off 0 bases at V and 0 bases at J, with 5 bases between the two ends. Written as DNA, the CDR3 is TGCAGTGCTAGAGATTCCGCTAACTATGGCTACACCTTC. Translated, it gives CSARDSANYGYTF.